The sequence of this TCR beta chain was determined in a study of molecular identifiers for immune sequencing clone quantification. The CDR3 extends over 14 amino acids. The germline V gene has CDR1 MNHGY and CDR2 SAAAGT. Trimming removed 2 bases at V and 5 bases at J, with 9 bases between. It was with previously described methods and listed TCR primers that bulk TCR libraries were made. A single record per CDR3 protein comes from TCRdb applying MiXCR to the PCR reads. The sample has about 640,000 distinct CDR3 sequences, just under 20% seen once. A few counts support this clonotype. This chain links TRBV6-8 with TRBJ2-2; unclear D gene. Source material: naive CD8+ T cells from blood, with Jurkat cell RNA spiked in. Stated subset: FACS-sorted CD8+CD4-CCR7+CD45RA+ naive T cells. This clonotype was obtained from a human donor in good health. Some libraries in this study had Jurkat cell RNA spiked in. The CDR3: CASSYGDKTGELFF. CDR3 DNA: TGTGCCAGCAGTTACGGGGATAAGACCGGGGAGCTGTTTTTT.